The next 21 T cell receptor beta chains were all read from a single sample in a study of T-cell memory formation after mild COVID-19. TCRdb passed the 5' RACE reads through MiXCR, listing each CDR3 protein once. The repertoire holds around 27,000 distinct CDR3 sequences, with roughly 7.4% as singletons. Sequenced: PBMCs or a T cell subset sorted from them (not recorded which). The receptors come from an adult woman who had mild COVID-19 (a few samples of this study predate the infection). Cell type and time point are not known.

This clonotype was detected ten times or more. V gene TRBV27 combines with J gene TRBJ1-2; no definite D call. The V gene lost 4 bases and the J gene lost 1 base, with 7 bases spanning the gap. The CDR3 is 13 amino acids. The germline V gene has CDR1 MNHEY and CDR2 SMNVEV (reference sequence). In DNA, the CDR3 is TGTGCCAGCAGTTACACAGTTAACTATGGCTACACCTTC. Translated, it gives CASSYTVNYGYTF.

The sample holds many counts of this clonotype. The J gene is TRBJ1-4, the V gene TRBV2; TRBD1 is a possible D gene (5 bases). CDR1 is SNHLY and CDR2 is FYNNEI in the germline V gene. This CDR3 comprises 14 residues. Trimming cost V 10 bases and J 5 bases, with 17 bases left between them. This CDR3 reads CATSPGTGNEKLFF. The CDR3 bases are TGTGCCACCTCCCCCGGGACGGGGAATGAAAAACTGTTTTTT.

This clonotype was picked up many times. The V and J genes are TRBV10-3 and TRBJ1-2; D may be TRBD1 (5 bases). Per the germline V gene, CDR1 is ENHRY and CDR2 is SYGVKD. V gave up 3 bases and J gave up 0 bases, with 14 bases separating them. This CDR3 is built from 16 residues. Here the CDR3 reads CAISEYGGSANYGYTF. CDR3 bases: TGTGCCATCAGTGAATATGGGGGGTCGGCTAACTATGGCTACACCTTC.

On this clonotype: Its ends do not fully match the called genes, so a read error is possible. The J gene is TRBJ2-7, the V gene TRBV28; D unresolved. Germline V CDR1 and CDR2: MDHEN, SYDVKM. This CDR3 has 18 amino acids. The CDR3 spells CASSESLGLGSAEYEQYF. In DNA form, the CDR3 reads TGTGCCAGCAGCGAATCCTTAGGTCTAGGGTCGGCCGAGTACGAGCAGTACTTT.

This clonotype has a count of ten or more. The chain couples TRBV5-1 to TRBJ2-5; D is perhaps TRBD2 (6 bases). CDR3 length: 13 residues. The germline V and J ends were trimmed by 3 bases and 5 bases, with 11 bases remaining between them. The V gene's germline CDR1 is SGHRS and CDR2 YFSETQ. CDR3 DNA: TGCGCCAGCAGCTCACCAGGAGGGGAGACCCAGTACTTC. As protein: CASSSPGGETQYF.

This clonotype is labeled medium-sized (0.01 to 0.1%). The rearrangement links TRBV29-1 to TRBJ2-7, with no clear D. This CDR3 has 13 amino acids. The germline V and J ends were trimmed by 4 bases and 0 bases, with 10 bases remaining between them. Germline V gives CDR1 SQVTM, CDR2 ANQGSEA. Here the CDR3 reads CSVGHMNSYEQYF. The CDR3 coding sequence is TGCAGCGTTGGACACATGAACTCCTACGAGCAGTACTTC.

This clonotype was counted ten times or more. DNA of the CDR3: TGTGCCAGCAGAGACCAGGGGGCCCGGACAGAGCAGTATTTT. It is translated as CASRDQGARTEQYF. The V call is TRBV6-2 or TRBV6-3, the J call TRBJ2-3, with 8 nucleotides matching TRBD1. There are 14 residues in the CDR3. Germline CDR1 is MNHEY and CDR2 is SVGEGT. V lost 6 bases and J lost 11; bases outside the gene matches: 13.

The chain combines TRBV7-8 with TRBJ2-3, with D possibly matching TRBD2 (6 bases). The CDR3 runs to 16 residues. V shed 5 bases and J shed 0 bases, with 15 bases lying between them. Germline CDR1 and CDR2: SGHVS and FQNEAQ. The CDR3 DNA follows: TGTGCCAGCAGCGCAGGAGGGTTTTCTAGCACAGATACGCAGTATTTT. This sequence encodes CASSAGGFSSTDTQYF.

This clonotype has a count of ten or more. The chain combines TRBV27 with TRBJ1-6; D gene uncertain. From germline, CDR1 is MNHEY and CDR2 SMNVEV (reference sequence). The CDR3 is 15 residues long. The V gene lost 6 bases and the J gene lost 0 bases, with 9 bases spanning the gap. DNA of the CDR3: TGTGCCAGCAGCCCCTGGAGCTCCTATAATTCACCCCTCCACTTT. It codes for CASSPWSSYNSPLHF.

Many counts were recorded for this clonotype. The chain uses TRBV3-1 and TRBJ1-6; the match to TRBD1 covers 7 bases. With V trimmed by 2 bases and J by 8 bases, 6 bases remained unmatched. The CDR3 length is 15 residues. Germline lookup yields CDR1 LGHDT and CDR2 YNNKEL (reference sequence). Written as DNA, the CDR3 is TGTGCCAGCAGCCAAATCGACAGGGCTCATTCACCCCTCCACTTT. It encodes CASSQIDRAHSPLHF.

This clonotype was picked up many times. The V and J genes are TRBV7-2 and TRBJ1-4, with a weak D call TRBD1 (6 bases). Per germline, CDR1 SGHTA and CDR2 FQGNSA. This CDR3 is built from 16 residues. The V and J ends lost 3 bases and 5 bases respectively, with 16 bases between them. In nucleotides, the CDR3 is TGTGCCAGCAGCTTCGCTGGACAGCCGGGAAATGAAAAACTGTTTTTT. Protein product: CASSFAGQPGNEKLFF.

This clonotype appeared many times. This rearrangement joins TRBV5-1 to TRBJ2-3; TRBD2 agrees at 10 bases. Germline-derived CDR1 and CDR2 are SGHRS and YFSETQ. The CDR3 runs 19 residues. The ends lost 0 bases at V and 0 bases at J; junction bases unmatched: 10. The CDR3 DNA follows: TGCGCCAGCAGCTTGGATGCTAGCGGGAGACCCTCTAGCACAGATACGCAGTATTTT. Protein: CASSLDASGRPSSTDTQYF.

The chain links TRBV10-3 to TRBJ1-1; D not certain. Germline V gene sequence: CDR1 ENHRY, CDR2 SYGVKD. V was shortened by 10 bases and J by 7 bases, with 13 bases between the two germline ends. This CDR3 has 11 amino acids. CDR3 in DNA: TGTGCCAAACCAGGCGTTGGTGAAGCTTTCTTT. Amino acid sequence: CAKPGVGEAFF.

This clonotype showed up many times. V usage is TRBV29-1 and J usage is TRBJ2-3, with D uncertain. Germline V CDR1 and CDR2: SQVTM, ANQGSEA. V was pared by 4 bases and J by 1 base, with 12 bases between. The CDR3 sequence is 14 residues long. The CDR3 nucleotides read TGCAGCGTTGCGGTCGGCCCTGGCACAGATACGCAGTATTTT. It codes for CSVAVGPGTDTQYF.

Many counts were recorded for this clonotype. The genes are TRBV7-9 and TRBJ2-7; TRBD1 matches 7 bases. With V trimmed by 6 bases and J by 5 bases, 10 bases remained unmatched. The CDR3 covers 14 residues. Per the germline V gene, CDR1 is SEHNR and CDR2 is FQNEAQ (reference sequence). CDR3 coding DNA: TGTGCCAGCAGAAGGGACAGAACGGCAGACGAGCAGTACTTC. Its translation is CASRRDRTADEQYF.

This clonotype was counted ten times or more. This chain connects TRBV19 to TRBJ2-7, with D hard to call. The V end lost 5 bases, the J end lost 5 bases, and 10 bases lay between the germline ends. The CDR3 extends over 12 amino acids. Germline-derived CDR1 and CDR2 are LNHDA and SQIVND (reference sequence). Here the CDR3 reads CASSQSAHEQYF. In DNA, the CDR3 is TGTGCCAGTAGTCAAAGCGCTCACGAGCAGTACTTC.

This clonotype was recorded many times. The CDR3 coding sequence is TGCGCCAGCAGCCAGAAGGGGACAGGCCCCGATGAGCAGTTCTTC. Its protein is CASSQKGTGPDEQFF. The chain carries TRBV4-1 and TRBJ2-1, with 8 bases aligning to TRBD1. Germline CDR1 reads MGHRA; CDR2 reads YSYEKL. The CDR3 is 15 residues long. The ends lost 3 bases at V and 8 bases at J; junction bases unmatched: 9.

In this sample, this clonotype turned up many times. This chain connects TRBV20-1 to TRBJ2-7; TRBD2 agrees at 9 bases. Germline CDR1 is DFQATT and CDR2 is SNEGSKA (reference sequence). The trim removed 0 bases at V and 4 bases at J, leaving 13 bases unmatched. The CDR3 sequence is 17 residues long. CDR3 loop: CSARDGEGASGIYEQYF. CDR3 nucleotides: TGCAGTGCTAGAGATGGGGAGGGGGCTAGCGGGATATACGAGCAGTACTTC.

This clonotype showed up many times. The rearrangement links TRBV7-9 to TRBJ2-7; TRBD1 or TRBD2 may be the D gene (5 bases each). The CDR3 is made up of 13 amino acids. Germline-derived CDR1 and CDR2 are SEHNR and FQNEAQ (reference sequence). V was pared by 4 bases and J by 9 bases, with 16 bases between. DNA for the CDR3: TGTGCCAGCAGCTCGGGACCCCGCCTAGGGCAGTACTTC. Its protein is CASSSGPRLGQYF.

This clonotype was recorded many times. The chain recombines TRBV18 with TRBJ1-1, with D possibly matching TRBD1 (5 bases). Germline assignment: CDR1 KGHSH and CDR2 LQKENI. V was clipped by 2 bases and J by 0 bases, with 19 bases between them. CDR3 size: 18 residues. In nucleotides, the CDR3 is TGTGCCAGCTCACCATCAGGGACCTTCTCAACGGTGAACACTGAAGCTTTCTTT. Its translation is CASSPSGTFSTVNTEAFF.

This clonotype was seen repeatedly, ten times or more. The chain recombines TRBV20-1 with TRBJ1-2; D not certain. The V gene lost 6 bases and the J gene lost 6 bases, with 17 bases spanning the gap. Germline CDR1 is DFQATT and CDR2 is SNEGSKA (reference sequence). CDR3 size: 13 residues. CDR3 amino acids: CSAPPQVNHGYTF. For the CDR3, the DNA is TGCAGTGCCCCCCCCCAGGTTAATCATGGCTACACCTTC.